This T cell receptor (beta chain) originates from a study of T cells after yellow fever vaccination. TCRdb redid the calling of the 5' RACE reads with MiXCR, one entry per CDR3 protein. The data contain fewer than 450,000 distinct CDR3 sequences, about 4% of them singletons. The CDR3 is 16 residues long. The V gene's germline CDR1 is LNHDA and CDR2 SQIVND (reference sequence). Trimming cost V 5 bases and J 7 bases; bases outside gene matches: 10. The sequences come from PBMCs, collected 5 days after the yellow fever booster vaccination. The V call is TRBV19, the J call TRBJ1-5, with 11 bases aligning to TRBD1. The clonotype was recovered from a man aged 18 to 29 who received the YFV17D yellow fever vaccine. CDR3 sequence reads: CASSPRDRGVGQPQHF. The CDR3 region has the DNA TGTGCCAGTAGTCCCCGGGACAGGGGGGTTGGCCAGCCCCAGCATTTT.